The 19 T cell receptor beta chains listed next were all sequenced from one sample in a study of regulatory T cells in long-lasting Graves disease. For TCR beta, libraries came from iRepertoire HTBI primers and Arm-PCR of CDR3 regions. TCRdb reanalysed the multiplex PCR reads using MiXCR and keeps one entry per CDR3 protein. The sample lists some 340,000 distinct CDR3 sequences; about 12% were seen once. Time point of the sample: newly diagnosed GD, antithyroid drugs for less than 3 months. The TCR library was made from RNA that had been extracted from PBMCs in TRIzol. This sample was shared with a second study, whose subject was T cells in Graves' hyperthyroidism and ophthalmopathy.

The input for sequencing was peripheral blood mononuclear cells (PBMCs), taken at new diagnosis, from a patient treated with antithyroid drugs. Receptor source: a woman aged 18-29 years with Graves disease.

This clonotype showed up many times. The CDR3 here is CASSFNANYGYTF. The CDR3 DNA follows: TGTGCCAGCAGCTTTAACGCTAACTATGGCTACACCTTC. The rearrangement links TRBV11-2 to TRBJ1-2; D ambiguous. The CDR3 contains 13 residues. Germline assignment: CDR1 SGHAT and CDR2 FQNNGV. Trimming pared 3 bases from V and 0 bases from J, leaving 5 bases between.

Ten or more counts support this clonotype. The J gene is TRBJ2-7, the V gene TRBV6-1; D not certain. The CDR3 loop spans 15 amino acids. V lost 5 bases, J lost 2 bases, and 16 bases lay in between. Per the germline V gene, CDR1 is MNHNS and CDR2 is SASEGT. CDR3 in DNA: TGTGCCAGCAGTACCCATAACGGGCCGGCCTACGAGCAGTACTTC. It is translated as CASSTHNGPAYEQYF.

This clonotype was counted a few times. The genes are TRBV27 and TRBJ2-4, with TRBD2 identical over 7 bases. V lost 8 bases and J lost 7; bases outside the gene matches: 8. The CDR3 length is 13 residues. In germline, CDR1 is MNHEY, CDR2 SMNVEV (reference sequence). This CDR3 is CASRLGGNNIQYF. In DNA, the CDR3 is TGTGCCAGCCGACTGGGGGGGAACAACATTCAGTACTTC.

The rearrangement joins TRBV6-9 to TRBJ2-5; tentative D call: TRBD2 (5 bases). The CDR3 runs to 11 residues. Trimming removed 3 bases from V and 9 bases from J, with 8 bases in between. Germline lookup yields CDR1 MNHGY and CDR2 SVAAGI. In DNA form, the CDR3 reads TGTGCCAGCAGTTACTCCGGGGCCCAGTACTTC. Residues: CASSYSGAQYF.

Concerning this clonotype: This is likely an artifact of a read error, given a far larger clone one base away. The CDR3 sequence: CASSPLILAGYRNEQFF. The CDR3 region has the DNA TGTGCCAGCAGCCCCCTGATTCTAGCGGGGTATCGCAATGAGCAGTTCTTC. J is TRBJ2-1 and V is TRBV12-3 or TRBV12-4; 9 bases fit TRBD2. V dropped 6 bases and J dropped 6; count of bases not matched to a gene: 15. The CDR3 consists of 17 residues.

This clonotype was seen ten or more times. J is TRBJ1-5 and V is TRBV12-3 or TRBV12-4, with a tentative D call TRBD1 (5 bases). This CDR3 is built from 16 residues. V lost 7 bases and J 0 bases, leaving 16 bases between the germline ends. The CDR3: CASTPFGGNSNQPQHF. Here the CDR3 DNA reads TGTGCCAGCACCCCCTTCGGGGGTAATAGCAATCAGCCCCAGCATTTT.

A few counts support this clonotype. A much larger clone differs from this one at a single base, so this may be a read error. The CDR3 end shows no conserved phenylalanine or tryptophan, and so a read error is likely. This chain links TRBV6-6 with TRBJ2-1, with 7 bases matching TRBD2. This CDR3 contains 13 residues. After removal of 0 bases from V and 12 bases from J, the junction contained 5 bases not matched to a gene. Germline V gives CDR1 MNHNY, CDR2 SVGAGI (reference sequence). As DNA, the CDR3 is TGTGCCAGCAGTTACTCGGGGGTAGCGGGGCAGTTCCTC. It encodes CASSYSGVAGQFL.

This clonotype has ten or more counts. The junction departs from germline at one end; a sequencing error may be responsible. The chain combines TRBV27 with TRBJ2-1, with a tentative D call TRBD2 (5 bases). Germline CDR1 is MNHEY and CDR2 is SMNVEV (reference sequence). This CDR3 has 15 residues. Here the CDR3 DNA reads TGTGCCAGCAATTTAAGGCCTAGCCCTTACAATGAGCAGTTCTTC. This gives the protein CASNLRPSPYNEQFF.

This clonotype was recorded at least ten times. The J gene is TRBJ2-1, the V gene TRBV7-3, with 10 bases fitting TRBD2. The length of the CDR3 is 19 residues. The germline V gene has CDR1 SGHTA and CDR2 FQGTGA. J lost 0 bases, V lost 5 bases, and 13 bases had no gene match. The CDR3 region is CASSQRASGGRSSYNEQFF. The CDR3 nucleotides read TGTGCCAGCAGCCAAAGGGCTAGCGGGGGCCGTAGCTCCTACAATGAGCAGTTCTTC.

This clonotype was recorded a few times. The J gene is TRBJ2-1, the V gene TRBV5-1, with 9 positions matching TRBD2. CDR1 is SGHRS, CDR2 YFSETQ, per germline. Trimming at V came to 6 bases and at J to 5 bases, leaving 6 bases not matched to a gene. The CDR3 has 14 residues. The CDR3: CASNTGTSNNEQFF. CDR3 coding DNA: TGCGCCAGCAATACGGGGACTAGCAACAATGAGCAGTTCTTC. Drawing the rest from reference TRBV5-1 and TRBJ2-1, the complete variable domain is KAGVTQTPRYLIKTRGQQVTLSCSPISGHRSVSWYQQTPGQGLQFLFEYFSETQRNKGNFPGRFSGRQFSNSRSEMNVSTLELGDSALYLCASNTGTSNNEQFFGPGTRLTVL.

The V call is TRBV18, the J call TRBJ2-5; possible D gene TRBD1, 5 bases. Trimming left V 4 bases short and J 5 bases short, with 14 bases between. Looked up from germline, CDR1 is KGHSH and CDR2 is LQKENI. This CDR3 is built from 14 residues. CDR3 sequence reads: CASSLQELGETQYF. The CDR3 nucleotides are TGTGCCAGCTCACTACAGGAGCTCGGCGAGACCCAGTACTTC.

A remark on this clonotype: A far larger clone is a single base away, which makes a read error likely. V and J are TRBV11-3 and TRBJ2-3; 8 nucleotides agree with TRBD1. The tail of the sequence fits TRBJ2-1 better, so the J call may be wrong. In germline, CDR1 is SGHNT, CDR2 YENEEA. The CDR3 loop spans 16 amino acids. CDR3 loop: CASSLGSGQVYNEQFF. DNA for the CDR3: TGTGCCAGCAGCTTAGGTTCGGGACAGGTGTACAATGAGCAGTTCTTC.

This clonotype was counted ten times or more. This sequence joins TRBV7-2 and TRBJ2-3, with 9 nucleotides matching TRBD1. Germline V gene sequence: CDR1 SGHTA, CDR2 FQGNSA. The CDR3 is 14 residues long. With V trimmed by 3 bases and J by 4 bases, 2 bases remained unmatched. The CDR3 is CASSFDRGSDTQYF. CDR3 DNA: TGTGCCAGCAGCTTCGACAGGGGGTCAGATACGCAGTATTTT.

This clonotype showed up many times. The genes are TRBV6-2 or TRBV6-3 and TRBJ2-7; D might be TRBD2 (6 bases). Per germline, CDR1 MNHEY and CDR2 SVGEGT. This CDR3 contains 13 residues. Trimming shortened V by 6 bases and J by 3 bases, and 12 bases separated the two germline ends. CDR3 loop: CASRRTIYYEQYF. The CDR3 DNA reads TGTGCCAGCAGAAGGACTATTTACTACGAGCAGTACTTC.

The sample holds a few counts of this clonotype. CDR3 DNA: TGTGCCAGCAGTTACGGACTAGCGGGACGGGAGCAGTTCTTC. As protein: CASSYGLAGREQFF. The chain uses TRBV6-2 or TRBV6-3 and TRBJ2-1; TRBD2 aligns across 12 bases. J gave up 10 bases and V 2 bases, and 3 bases lay outside the gene matches. CDR1 is MNHEY and CDR2 is SVGEGT in the germline V gene. The CDR3 is 14 amino acids.

This clonotype was seen ten or more times. This chain links TRBV7-8 with TRBJ1-4; 8 bases line up with TRBD1. Per the germline V gene, CDR1 is SGHVS and CDR2 is FQNEAQ. The CDR3 contains 21 residues. With 3 bases clipped from V and 6 bases from J, the junction kept 24 bases outside the gene matches. CDR3 DNA sequence: TGTGCCAGCAGCTTCCAAGGGGGTTATCCGGGACAGGCGGAAATCGATGAAAAACTGTTTTTT. Amino acids: CASSFQGGYPGQAEIDEKLFF.

In this sample, this clonotype turned up many times. The gene calls are TRBV5-6 and TRBJ2-1; no clear D gene. CDR1 and CDR2 from the germline V gene are SGHDT and YYEEEE. The CDR3 contains 14 residues. V dropped 0 bases and J dropped 7 bases, with 11 bases sitting between them. CDR3 DNA sequence: TGTGCCAGCAGCTTGGATCGGGTTGGGAATGAGCAGTTCTTC. Amino acid sequence: CASSLDRVGNEQFF.

The CDR3, as DNA: TGCGCCAGCAGCCAAGGCAGGACACTTACCTACGAGCAGTACTTC. This codes for CASSQGRTLTYEQYF. The V call is TRBV4-3, the J call TRBJ2-7; TRBD1 might be the D (5 bases). Germline assignment: CDR1 LGHNA and CDR2 YSLEER. V lost 1 base to trimming and J lost 2 bases, with 12 bases between them. This CDR3 contains 15 residues.

This clonotype was observed at least ten times. This chain links TRBV6-2 or TRBV6-3 with TRBJ2-7, with 8 positions matching TRBD1. Germline V gene sequence: CDR1 MNHEY, CDR2 SVGEGT. J was trimmed by 2 bases and V by 6 bases; bases with no gene match: 15. This CDR3 is 17 amino acids long. CDR3 protein: CASSNGPDRGGPYEQYV. The CDR3 coding sequence is TGTGCCAGCAGCAACGGGCCCGACAGGGGAGGACCCTACGAGCAGTACGTC.